This record looks at one T cell receptor (beta chain) sequence and its context. The data stem from a study of blood T cell repertoires in COVID-19. Across the whole study: From the United States, Italy and Spain came samples of acute and convalescent COVID-19.

Patients in Seattle were enrolled during active infection, then followed longitudinally. In the original processing: Quantification of nucleated cells was approximated via reference gene primer amplification. Measured with immunoSEQ multiplex PCR; TCRdb has only the in-frame clones, and not every one. That table supplies the V and J calls and clone size; D and trimming were determined from the DNA. This table has 360,000 or so clones, roughly 87% appearing once. V shed 5 bases and J 4 bases; nucleotides not matched to a gene: 11. From germline, CDR1 is SGHRS and CDR2 YFSETQ. The CDR3 has 15 residues. What was sequenced was peripheral blood. This clonotype was sampled from a woman aged 55-70 years with COVID-19, enrolled during active disease. The chain is built from TRBV5-1 and TRBJ1-1, with TRBD1 matching 7 bases. CDR3 nucleotides: TGCGCCAGCAGTCCTACCTTACAGGGGCGCACTGAAGCTTTCTTT. This gives the protein CASSPTLQGRTEAFF.